This TCR beta chain was identified during a study of T cell repertoires in cytomegalovirus infection. Across the whole study: Well-studied HLA-B-restricted epitopes and recently identified HLA-C-restricted epitopes of CMV were both used in the study. TCR beta signatures that were public indicated CMV infection and matching HLA type. Study-wide results and caveats: HLA-C-restricted CMV clonotypes gave the most frequent clonotype in two of eight donors.

TCRdb processed the reads anew with MiXCR; each CDR3 protein has one entry. The sample carries roughly 990,000 distinct CDR3 sequences, less than 35% recorded once. Of note for this clonotype: Its matching antigen is unknown.

The CDR3 length is 16 residues. Trimming stripped 5 bases from V and 0 bases from J, with 14 bases between. Germline lookup yields CDR1 MNHNS and CDR2 SASEGT. The sample here was cultured CD8+ T cells from PBMCs, taken from culture after CMV antigen stimulation. The chain joins TRBV6-1 to TRBJ1-5; D call uncertain. The source of this sequence is a human donor in good health (CMV status not recorded). Some clones in this sample may be carry-over from other donors' samples. The CDR3: CASSPLPQDSNQPQHF. In DNA, the CDR3 is TGTGCCAGCAGTCCGCTACCCCAAGATAGCAATCAGCCCCAGCATTTT.